This TCR beta chain is from a study of T-cell reconstitution after alpha-beta-depleted transplantation in children. This clonotype was found many times. The TCRbeta library was prepared with unique molecular identifiers. TCRdb reprocessed the PCR reads with MiXCR, giving one entry per CDR3 protein. This table has about 190,000 distinct CDR3 sequences, approximately 6.8% appearing once. Sequences were derived from PBMCs from the stem cell graft donor, sampled from the stem cell graft. The sequence was collected from a human donor who donated a stem cell graft to a child with Wiskott-Aldrich syndrome.

CDR3 bases: TGTGCCAGCAGTCGAATTAGCGGGGACTCCTACGAGCAGTACTTC. This translates into CASSRISGDSYEQYF. The genes are TRBV6-1 and TRBJ2-7, with 8 positions matching TRBD2. Looked up from germline, CDR1 is MNHNS and CDR2 is SASEGT. The CDR3 length is 15 residues. With 5 bases clipped from V and 0 bases from J, the junction kept 6 bases outside the gene matches.